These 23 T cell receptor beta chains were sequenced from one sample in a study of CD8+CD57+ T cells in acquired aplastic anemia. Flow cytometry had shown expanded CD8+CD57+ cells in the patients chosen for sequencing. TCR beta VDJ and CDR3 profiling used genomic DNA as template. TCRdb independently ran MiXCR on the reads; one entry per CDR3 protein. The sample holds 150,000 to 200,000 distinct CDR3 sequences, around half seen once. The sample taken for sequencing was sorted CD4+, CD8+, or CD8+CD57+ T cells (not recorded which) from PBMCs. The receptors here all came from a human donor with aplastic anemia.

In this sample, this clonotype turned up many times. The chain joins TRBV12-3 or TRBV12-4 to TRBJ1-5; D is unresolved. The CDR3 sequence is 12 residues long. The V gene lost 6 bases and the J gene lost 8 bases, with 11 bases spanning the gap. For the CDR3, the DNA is TGTGCCAGCAGCAAATTCCCAGAGCCCCAGCATTTT. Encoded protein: CASSKFPEPQHF.

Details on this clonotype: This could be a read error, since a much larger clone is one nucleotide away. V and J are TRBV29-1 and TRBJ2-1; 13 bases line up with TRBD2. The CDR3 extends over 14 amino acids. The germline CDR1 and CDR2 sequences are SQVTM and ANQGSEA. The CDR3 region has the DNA TGCAACGGGGGGACTAGCGGGGTGTTGGATGAGCAGTTCTTC. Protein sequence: CNGGTSGVLDEQFF.

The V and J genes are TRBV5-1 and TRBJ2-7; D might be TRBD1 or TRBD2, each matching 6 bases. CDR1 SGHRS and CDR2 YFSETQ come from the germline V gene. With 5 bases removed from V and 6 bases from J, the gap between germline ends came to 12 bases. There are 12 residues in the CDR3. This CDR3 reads CASRVGGVEQYF. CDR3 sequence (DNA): TGCGCCAGCAGAGTGGGGGGCGTCGAGCAGTACTTC.

Here the CDR3 DNA reads TGTGCCAGCAGTGAAATCAGGGCGGGAGTTACGGCCGGGGAGCTGTTTTTT. This sequence encodes CASSEIRAGVTAGELFF. The rearrangement uses TRBV6-1 and TRBJ2-2, with TRBD2 matching 7 bases. Germline loops: CDR1 MNHNS, CDR2 SASEGT. This CDR3 has 17 residues. Trimming cost V 2 bases and J 6 bases; bases outside gene matches: 12.

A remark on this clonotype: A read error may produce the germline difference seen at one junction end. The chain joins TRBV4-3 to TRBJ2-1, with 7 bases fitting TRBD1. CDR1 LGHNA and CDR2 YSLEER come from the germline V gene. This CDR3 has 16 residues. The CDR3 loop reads CASRTAVGGSYNGQFF. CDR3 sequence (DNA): TGCGCCAGCAGGACCGCGGTAGGGGGCTCCTACAATGGGCAGTTCTTC.

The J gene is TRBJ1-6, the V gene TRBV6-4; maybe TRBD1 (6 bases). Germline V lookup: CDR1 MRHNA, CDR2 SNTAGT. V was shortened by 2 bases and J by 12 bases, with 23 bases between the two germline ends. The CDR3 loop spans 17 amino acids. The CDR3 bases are TGTGCCAGCAGTGACGGATATACCCGGGACACCATGTTACCCCTCCACTTT. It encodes CASSDGYTRDTMLPLHF.

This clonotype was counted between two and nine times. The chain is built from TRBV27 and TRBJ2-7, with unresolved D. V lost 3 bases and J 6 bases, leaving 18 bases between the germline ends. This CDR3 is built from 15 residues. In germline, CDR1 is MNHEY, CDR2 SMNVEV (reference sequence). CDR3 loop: CASSFTAPGSGEQYF. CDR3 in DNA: TGTGCCAGCAGTTTCACGGCTCCCGGATCCGGCGAGCAGTACTTC.

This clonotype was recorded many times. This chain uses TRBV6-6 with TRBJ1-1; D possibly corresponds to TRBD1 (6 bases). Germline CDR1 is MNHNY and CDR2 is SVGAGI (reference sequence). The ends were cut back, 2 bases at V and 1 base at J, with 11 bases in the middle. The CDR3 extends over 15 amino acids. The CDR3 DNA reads TGTGCCAGCAGTTACAGGGGGGGGTGGAACACTGAAGCTTTCTTT. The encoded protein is CASSYRGGWNTEAFF.

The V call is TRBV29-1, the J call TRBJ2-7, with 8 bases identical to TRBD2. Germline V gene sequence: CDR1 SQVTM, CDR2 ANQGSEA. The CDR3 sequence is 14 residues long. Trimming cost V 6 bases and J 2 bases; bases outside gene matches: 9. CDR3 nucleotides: TGCAGCGTCCTTCTCTCGGGAGGGCCCTACGAGCAGTACTTC. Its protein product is CSVLLSGGPYEQYF.

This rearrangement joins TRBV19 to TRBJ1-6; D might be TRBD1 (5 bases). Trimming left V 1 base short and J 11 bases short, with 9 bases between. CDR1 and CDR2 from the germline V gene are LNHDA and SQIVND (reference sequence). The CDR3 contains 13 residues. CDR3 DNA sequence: TGTGCCAGTAGTATAGGGCGGGGACCACCCCTCCACTTT. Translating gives CASSIGRGPPLHF.

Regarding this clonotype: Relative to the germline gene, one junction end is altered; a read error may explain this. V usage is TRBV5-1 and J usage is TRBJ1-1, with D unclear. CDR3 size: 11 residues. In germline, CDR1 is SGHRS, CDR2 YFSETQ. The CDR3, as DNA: TGTGCCAGCAACTTCAGAGATGAAGCTTTCTTT. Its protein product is CASNFRDEAFF.

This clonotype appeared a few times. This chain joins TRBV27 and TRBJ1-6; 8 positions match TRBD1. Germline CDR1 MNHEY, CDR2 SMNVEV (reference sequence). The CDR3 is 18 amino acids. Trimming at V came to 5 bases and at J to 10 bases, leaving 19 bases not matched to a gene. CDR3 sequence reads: CASSLTGTGGLYRSPLHF. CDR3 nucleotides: TGTGCCAGCAGTCTAACCGGGACAGGAGGGTTATATCGATCACCCCTCCACTTT.

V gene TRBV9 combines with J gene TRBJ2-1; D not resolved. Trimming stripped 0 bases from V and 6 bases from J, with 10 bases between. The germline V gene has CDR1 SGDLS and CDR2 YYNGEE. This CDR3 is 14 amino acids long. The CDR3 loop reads CASSVDPQVNEQFF. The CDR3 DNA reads TGTGCCAGCAGCGTAGACCCACAAGTCAATGAGCAGTTCTTC.

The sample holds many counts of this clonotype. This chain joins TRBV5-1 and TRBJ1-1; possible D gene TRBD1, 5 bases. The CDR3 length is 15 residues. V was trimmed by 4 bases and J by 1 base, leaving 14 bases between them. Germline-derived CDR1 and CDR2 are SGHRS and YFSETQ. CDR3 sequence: CASSRWDGSNTEAFF. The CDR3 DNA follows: TGCGCCAGCAGCCGCTGGGACGGTTCGAACACTGAAGCTTTCTTT.

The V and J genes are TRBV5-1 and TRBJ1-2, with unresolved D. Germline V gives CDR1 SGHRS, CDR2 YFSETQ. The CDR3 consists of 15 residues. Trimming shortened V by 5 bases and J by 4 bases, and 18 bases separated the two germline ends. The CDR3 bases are TGCGCCAGCAGGGACGGGTTGGGTCCCGTCTATGGCTACACCTTC. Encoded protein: CASRDGLGPVYGYTF.

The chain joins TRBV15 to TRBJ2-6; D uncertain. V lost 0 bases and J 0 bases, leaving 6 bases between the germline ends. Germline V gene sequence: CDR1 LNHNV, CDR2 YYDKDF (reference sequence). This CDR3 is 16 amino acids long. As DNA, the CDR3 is TGTGCCACCAGCAGAGATGTGAGCTCTGGGGCCAACGTCCTGACTTTC. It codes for CATSRDVSSGANVLTF.

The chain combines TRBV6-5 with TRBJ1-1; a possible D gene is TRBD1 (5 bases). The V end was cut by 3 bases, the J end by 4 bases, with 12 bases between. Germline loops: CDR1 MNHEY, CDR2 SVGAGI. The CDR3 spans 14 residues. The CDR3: CASSYEGPVTEAFF. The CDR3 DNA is TGTGCCAGCAGTTATGAGGGGCCCGTCACTGAAGCTTTCTTT.

CDR3 coding DNA: TGTGCCAGCAGTTCTGACAGGGGGGCTTTCTTT. This encodes CASSSDRGAFF. This chain connects TRBV6-2 or TRBV6-3 to TRBJ1-1; 9 nucleotides match TRBD1. The V gene end was trimmed by 4 bases and the J gene end by 11 bases; junction bases not matched to a gene: 2. Germline V gene sequence: CDR1 MNHEY, CDR2 SVGEGT. There are 11 residues in the CDR3.

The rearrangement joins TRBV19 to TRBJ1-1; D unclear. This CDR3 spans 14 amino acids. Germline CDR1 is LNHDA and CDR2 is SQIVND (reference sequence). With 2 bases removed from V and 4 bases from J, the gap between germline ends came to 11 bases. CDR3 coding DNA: TGTGCCAGTAGTATACAGTCCGGGTTCACTGAAGCTTTCTTT. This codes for CASSIQSGFTEAFF.

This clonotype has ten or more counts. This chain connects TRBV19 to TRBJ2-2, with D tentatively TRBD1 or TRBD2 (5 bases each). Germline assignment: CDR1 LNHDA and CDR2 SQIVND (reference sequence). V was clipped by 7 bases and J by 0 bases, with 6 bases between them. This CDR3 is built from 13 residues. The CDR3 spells CASTGPNTGELFF. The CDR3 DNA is TGTGCCAGTACGGGACCGAACACCGGGGAGCTGTTTTTT.

The CDR3: CASSPTIDYGYTF. CDR3 bases: TGTGCCAGCAGCCCGACAATTGACTATGGCTACACCTTC. The V and J genes are TRBV7-8 and TRBJ1-2; D gene uncertain. Trimming took 5 bases from V and 3 from J, leaving 10 bases between them. CDR1 and CDR2 (germline): SGHVS, FQNEAQ. This CDR3 is built from 13 residues.

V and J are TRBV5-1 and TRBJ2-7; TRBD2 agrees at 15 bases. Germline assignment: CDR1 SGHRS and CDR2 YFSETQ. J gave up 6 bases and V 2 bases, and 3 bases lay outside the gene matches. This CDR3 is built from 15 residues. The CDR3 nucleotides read TGCGCCAGCAGCTTCGGGACTAGCGGGAGGCCCGAGCAGTACTTC. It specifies CASSFGTSGRPEQYF. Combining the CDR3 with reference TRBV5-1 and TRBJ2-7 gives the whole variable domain KAGVTQTPRYLIKTRGQQVTLSCSPISGHRSVSWYQQTPGQGLQFLFEYFSETQRNKGNFPGRFSGRQFSNSRSEMNVSTLELGDSALYLCASSFGTSGRPEQYFGPGTRLTVT.

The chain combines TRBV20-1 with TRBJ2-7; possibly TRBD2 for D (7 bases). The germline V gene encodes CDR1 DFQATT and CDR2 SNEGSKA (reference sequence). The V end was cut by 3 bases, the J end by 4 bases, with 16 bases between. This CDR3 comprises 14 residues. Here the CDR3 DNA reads TGCAGTGCTAGGGCTGACGGGGGGCGGTACGAGCAGTACTTC. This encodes CSARADGGRYEQYF.